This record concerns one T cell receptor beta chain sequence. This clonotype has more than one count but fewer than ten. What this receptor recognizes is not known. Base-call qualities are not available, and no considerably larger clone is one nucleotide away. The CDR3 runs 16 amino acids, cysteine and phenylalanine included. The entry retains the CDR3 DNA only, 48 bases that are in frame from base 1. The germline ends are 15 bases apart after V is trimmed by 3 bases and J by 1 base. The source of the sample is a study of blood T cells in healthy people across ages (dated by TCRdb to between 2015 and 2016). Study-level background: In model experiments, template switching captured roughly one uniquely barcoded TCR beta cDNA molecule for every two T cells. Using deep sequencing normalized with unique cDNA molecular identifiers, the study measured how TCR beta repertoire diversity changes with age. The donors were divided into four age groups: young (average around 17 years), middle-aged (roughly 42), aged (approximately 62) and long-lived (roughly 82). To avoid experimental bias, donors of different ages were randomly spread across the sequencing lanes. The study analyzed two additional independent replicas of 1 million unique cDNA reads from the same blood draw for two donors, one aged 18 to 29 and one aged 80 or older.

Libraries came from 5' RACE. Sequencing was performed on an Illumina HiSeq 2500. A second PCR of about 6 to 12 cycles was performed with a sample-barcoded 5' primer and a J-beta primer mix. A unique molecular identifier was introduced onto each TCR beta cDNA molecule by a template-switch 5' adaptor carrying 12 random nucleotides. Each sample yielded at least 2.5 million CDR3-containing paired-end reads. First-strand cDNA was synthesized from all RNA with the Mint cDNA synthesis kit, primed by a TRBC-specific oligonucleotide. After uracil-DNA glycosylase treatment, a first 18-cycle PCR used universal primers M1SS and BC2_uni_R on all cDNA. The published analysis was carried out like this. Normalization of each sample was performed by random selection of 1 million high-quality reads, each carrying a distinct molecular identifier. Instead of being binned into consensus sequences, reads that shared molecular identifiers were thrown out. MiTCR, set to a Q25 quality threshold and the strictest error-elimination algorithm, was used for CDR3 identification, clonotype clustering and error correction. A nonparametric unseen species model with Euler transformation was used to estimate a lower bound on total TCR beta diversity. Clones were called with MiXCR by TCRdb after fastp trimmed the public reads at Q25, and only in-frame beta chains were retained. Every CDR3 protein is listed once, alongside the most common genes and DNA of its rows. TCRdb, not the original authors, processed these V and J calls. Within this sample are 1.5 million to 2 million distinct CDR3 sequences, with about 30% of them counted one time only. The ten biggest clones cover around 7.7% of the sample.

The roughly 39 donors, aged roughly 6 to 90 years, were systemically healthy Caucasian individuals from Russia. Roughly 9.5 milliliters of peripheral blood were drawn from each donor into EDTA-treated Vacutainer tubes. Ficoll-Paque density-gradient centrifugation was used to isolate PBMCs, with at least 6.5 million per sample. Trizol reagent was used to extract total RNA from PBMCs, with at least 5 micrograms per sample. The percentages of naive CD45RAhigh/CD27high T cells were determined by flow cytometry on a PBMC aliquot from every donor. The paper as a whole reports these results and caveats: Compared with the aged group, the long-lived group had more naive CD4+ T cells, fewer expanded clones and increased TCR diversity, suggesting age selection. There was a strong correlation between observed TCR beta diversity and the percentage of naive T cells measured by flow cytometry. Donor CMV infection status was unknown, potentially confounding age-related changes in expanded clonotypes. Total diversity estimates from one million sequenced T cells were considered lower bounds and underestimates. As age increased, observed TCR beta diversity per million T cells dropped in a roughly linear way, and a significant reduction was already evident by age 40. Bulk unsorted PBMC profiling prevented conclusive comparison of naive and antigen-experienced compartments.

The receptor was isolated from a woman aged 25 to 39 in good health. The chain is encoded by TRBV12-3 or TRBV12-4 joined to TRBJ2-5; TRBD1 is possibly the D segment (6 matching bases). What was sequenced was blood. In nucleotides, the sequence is TGTGCCAGCAGTTTTCGGACCGGGACAATCCAAGAGACCCAGTACTTC. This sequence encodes CASSFRTGTIQETQYF.